This T cell receptor (beta chain) was profiled in a study of T-cell memory formation after mild COVID-19. Findings and limits, study-wide: A balance of CD4 and CD8 characterized clones contracting day 15 to 85, whereas later expanders leaned CD4+.

The V end was cut by 4 bases, the J end by 4 bases, with 17 bases between. The CDR3 covers 15 residues. Germline CDR1 SQVTM, CDR2 ANQGSEA. About this clonotype: Its antigen is undetermined.

MiXCR was run by TCRdb on the 5' RACE reads, yielding one entry per CDR3 protein. This sample carries about 84,000 distinct CDR3 sequences, approximately 14% of them seen once, and the ten largest clones take around 31%. This clonotype was obtained from an adult woman who had mild COVID-19 (a few samples of this study predate the infection). Cell type and time point are not known. Sequenced sample: PBMCs or a T cell subset sorted from them (not recorded which). The V and J genes are TRBV29-1 and TRBJ2-1; perhaps TRBD1 as D (5 bases). For the CDR3, the DNA is TGCAGCGTTGGTGGACAAGAAGGAGAATACAATGAGCAGTTCTTC. It codes for CSVGGQEGEYNEQFF.